This TCR beta chain derives from a study of healthy donors' naive CD4 and CD8 T cells. The wider study: TCR alpha primers covered all functional IMGT alpha gene variants. Whole-study findings and limits: Reportedly, most V and J gene segments showed naive CD4+ versus CD8+ bias. Homeostatic proliferation of naive T cells was not examined as a bias source. Bulk sequencing left alpha and beta chains unpaired.

The CDR3 has 15 residues. The germline V gene has CDR1 SQVTM and CDR2 ANQGSEA. The V gene end was trimmed by 7 bases and the J gene end by 2 bases; junction bases not matched to a gene: 7. TCR libraries were built from approximately 0.45 ug of total RNA by linear amplification. TCRdb passed the reads through MiXCR, listing each CDR3 protein once. The table includes around 200,000 distinct CDR3 sequences, about 76% detected once. Comments on this clonotype: Its antigen remains unknown.

The chain recombines TRBV29-1 with TRBJ2-1; TRBD2 matches at 11 bases. The sample consisted of naive CD4+ and CD8+ T cells sorted from blood, pooled from several donors. The sequence was collected from a pool of human donors in good health; the sample pools cells from several healthy donors. DNA of the CDR3: TGCAGCGCCTTACCGGGACTAGCGGCCTACAATGAGCAGTTCTTC. Translating it yields CSALPGLAAYNEQFF.